This T cell receptor beta chain was sequenced for a study of somatic mutations in cytotoxic T cells in rheumatoid arthritis. Repertoires were generated with immunoSEQ multiplex PCR, while TCRdb's copy carries only in-frame clones and drops some. The sample has several thousand clones, more than 70% seen once. Positive selection with magnetic beads achieved the isolation of CD4+ and CD8+ cells, followed by a flow cytometry check of purity. This clone was counted a single time. The CDR3 covers 16 residues. V trimming: 1 base; J trimming: 2 bases; junction bases outside the gene matches: 2. Germline CDR1 reads MGHRA; CDR2 reads YSYEKL.

Material for sequencing was CD8+ T cells sorted from blood. V and J are TRBV4-1 and TRBJ2-7; 13 bases map to TRBD2. This clonotype was sampled from a woman aged 45-59 years with rheumatoid arthritis. This CDR3 is CASSQAGTSGTYEQYF. CDR3 nucleotide sequence: TGCGCCAGCAGCCAAGCCGGGACTAGCGGGACCTACGAGCAGTACTTC.